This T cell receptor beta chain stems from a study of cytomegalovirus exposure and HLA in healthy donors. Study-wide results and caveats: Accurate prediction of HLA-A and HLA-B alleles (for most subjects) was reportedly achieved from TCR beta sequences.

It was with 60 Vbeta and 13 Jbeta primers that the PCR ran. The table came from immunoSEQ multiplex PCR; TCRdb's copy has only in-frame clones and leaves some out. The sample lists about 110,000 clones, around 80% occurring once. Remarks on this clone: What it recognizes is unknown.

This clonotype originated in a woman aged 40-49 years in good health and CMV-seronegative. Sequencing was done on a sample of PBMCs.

CDR3 bases: TGTGCCAGCAGCTCGGGGACAAACTCCTACGAGCAGTACTTC. Amino acids: CASSSGTNSYEQYF. The chain has TRBV5-4 and TRBJ2-5; maybe TRBD1 (6 bases). Gene TRBJ2-7 matches the end of the DNA better, so the J call may be wrong. The CDR3 covers 14 residues. Per germline, CDR1 SGHNT and CDR2 YYREEE (reference sequence).